This note documents a single TCR beta chain sequence. The data were taken from a study of blood T cell repertoires in COVID-19. Study background: Samples of COVID-19 (acute and convalescent) were obtained from the United States, Italy and Spain.

Some clones are missing from TCRdb's copy, which holds only in-frame ones; the method was immunoSEQ multiplex PCR. The sample includes 65,000 to 75,000 clones, approximately 89% seen only once; the top ten take 4.9%. The sequenced material came from peripheral blood. The clonotype was recovered from a woman aged 50 to 60 with active COVID-19.

The CDR3 coding sequence is TGTGCCAGCAGCTCACAACTAGCAGACGAGCAGTACTTC. This gives the protein CASSSQLADEQYF. This chain joins TRBV7-2 and TRBJ2-7, with D possibly being TRBD2 (6 bases). Germline assignment: CDR1 SGHTA and CDR2 FQGNSA. The CDR3 is 13 amino acids. V was trimmed by 4 bases and J by 5 bases, leaving 12 bases between them.